This T cell receptor (beta chain) was documented in a study of CD8+ T cells in alopecia areata. Specified treatment: oral pan-JAK inhibitor, 5-10 mg twice daily. The germline V and J ends were trimmed by 4 bases and 0 bases, with 17 bases remaining between them. Germline V gives CDR1 SGDLS, CDR2 YYNGEE. The CDR3 sequence is 17 residues long. In each case, RNA was isolated and then reverse transcribed into cDNA as the sequencing template. Libraries were prepared by immunoSEQ multiplex PCR; TCRdb keeps only in-frame clonotypes and omits some of them. This sample carries 90,000 to 120,000 clones, roughly 84% of them seen once, and the ten largest clones take over 20%.

The V call is TRBV9, the J call TRBJ2-1; D perhaps matches TRBD2 (7 bases). This receptor was obtained from a human donor with alopecia areata. The source material was CD8+ T cells sorted from blood, sampled at week 24, from a patient treated with tofacitinib. The CDR3 DNA sequence: TGTGCCAGCAGCTCGAGAGGGGGGGTGAGCTCCTACAATGAGCAGTTCTTC. Translation: CASSSRGGVSSYNEQFF.